A single sample is the source of the 20 T cell receptor beta chains below, sequenced in a study of T-cell reconstitution after alpha-beta-depleted transplantation in children. This sample's TCRbeta library carried unique molecular identifier barcodes. TCRdb used MiXCR to reprocess the PCR reads, holding one entry per CDR3 protein. The sample lists 530,000 or so distinct CDR3 sequences; roughly 27% were seen once. This specimen consisted of PBMCs, obtained before TCRalphabeta/CD19-depleted stem cell transplant. These receptor sequences come from a boy under two years old with Wiskott-Aldrich syndrome, due to receive a stem cell transplant.

The rearrangement links TRBV12-3 or TRBV12-4 to TRBJ1-3, with no clear D. The V gene lost 5 bases and the J gene lost 0 bases, with 11 bases spanning the gap. This CDR3 region has 15 residues. The CDR3: CASSLTLHSGNTIYF. For the CDR3, the DNA is TGTGCCAGCAGTCTGACTTTACACTCTGGAAACACCATATATTTT.

In its sample, this clonotype was seen a few times. The V gene is TRBV7-6, the J gene TRBJ1-3, with D possibly TRBD1 on 5 matching bases. The germline V gene has CDR1 SGHVS and CDR2 FNYEAQ. The V end lost 1 base, the J end lost 0 bases, and 7 bases lay between the germline ends. The CDR3 consists of 15 residues. The CDR3 bases are TGTGCCAGCAGCTTAGGTGGGACCTCTGGAAACACCATATATTTT. Translation gives CASSLGGTSGNTIYF. The full variable domain, its missing parts supplied by reference TRBV7-6 and TRBJ1-3, is GAGVSQSPRYKVTKRGQDVALRCDPISGHVSLYWYRQALGQGPEFLTYFNYEAQQDKSGLPNDRFSAERPEGSISTLTIQRTEQRDSAMYRCASSLGGTSGNTIYFGEGSWLTVV.

This clonotype was seen more than once but under ten times. The chain has TRBV5-1 and TRBJ2-1, with 8 bases identical to TRBD2. Germline V gene sequence: CDR1 SGHRS, CDR2 YFSETQ. The ends lost 0 bases at V and 0 bases at J; junction bases unmatched: 8. CDR3 length: 18 residues. The CDR3 DNA is TGCGCCAGCAGCTTGGACCCTACTAGCGGCAGCTCCTACAATGAGCAGTTCTTC. This translates into CASSLDPTSGSSYNEQFF. The whole variable domain, remainder taken from reference TRBV5-1 and TRBJ2-1, is KAGVTQTPRYLIKTRGQQVTLSCSPISGHRSVSWYQQTPGQGLQFLFEYFSETQRNKGNFPGRFSGRQFSNSRSEMNVSTLELGDSALYLCASSLDPTSGSSYNEQFFGPGTRLTVL.

The chain has TRBV28 and TRBJ2-1; the D is unclear. The germline V and J ends were trimmed by 3 bases and 5 bases, with 11 bases remaining between them. The CDR3 is 14 amino acids. Germline V CDR1 and CDR2: MDHEN, SYDVKM. The chain's CDR3 is CASSLSVLHNEQFF. The CDR3 bases are TGTGCCAGCAGTTTGTCAGTTCTACACAATGAGCAGTTCTTC.

The V gene is TRBV6-2 or TRBV6-3, the J gene TRBJ2-7; D not resolved. Germline V gene data show CDR1 as MNHEY and CDR2 as SVGEGT. The CDR3 length is 12 residues. V was cut by 6 bases and J by 3 bases, with 9 bases left in between. CDR3 DNA sequence: TGTGCCAGCAGAGAATGGTACTACGAGCAGTACTTC. This sequence encodes CASREWYYEQYF.

The rearrangement joins TRBV11-2 to TRBJ2-1; D perhaps matches TRBD1 (6 bases). Trimming stripped 4 bases from V and 7 bases from J, with 17 bases between. The CDR3 runs 15 residues. The germline gives CDR1 SGHAT, CDR2 FQNNGV. The CDR3 region is CASSSQGKRRNEQFF. The DNA of the CDR3 is TGTGCCAGCAGCTCCCAGGGGAAGAGGAGGAATGAGCAGTTCTTC.

The chain recombines TRBV3-1 with TRBJ1-2, with TRBD1 matching 8 bases. V lost 4 bases, J lost 3 bases, and 10 bases stayed unmatched. Germline loops: CDR1 LGHDT, CDR2 YNNKEL (reference sequence). The CDR3 has 16 amino acids. The chain's CDR3 is CASSRRVGTGYYGYTF. The CDR3 nucleotides read TGTGCCAGCAGCCGAAGAGTAGGGACAGGTTACTATGGCTACACCTTC.

The rearrangement links TRBV5-6 to TRBJ2-5; D ambiguous. Deletions cut 5 bases from V and 5 bases from J, with 19 bases between. This CDR3 comprises 15 residues. Germline CDR1 and CDR2: SGHDT and YYEEEE. Written as DNA, the CDR3 is TGTGCCAGCAGACTGGGGTCGGGCCCCTGGGAGACCCAGTACTTC. Protein: CASRLGSGPWETQYF.

This clonotype was observed a few times. This chain uses TRBV12-3 or TRBV12-4 with TRBJ2-1; 9 positions agree with TRBD1. V dropped 1 base and J dropped 6; count of bases not matched to a gene: 13. The CDR3 sequence is 18 residues long. CDR3: CASSLGGTGTGSFNEQFF. The CDR3 DNA follows: TGTGCCAGCAGTTTAGGGGGAACCGGGACAGGGTCGTTCAATGAGCAGTTCTTC.

The DNA for the CDR3 is TGTGCCAGCAGCCAAAACACGGACTATGGCTACACCTTC. It translates to CASSQNTDYGYTF. The chain combines TRBV3-1 with TRBJ1-2; unclear D gene. The CDR3 has 13 amino acids. V lost 2 bases and J lost 3, with 7 bases in between. The germline gives CDR1 LGHDT, CDR2 YNNKEL (reference sequence).

The sample holds a few counts of this clonotype. V gene TRBV7-9 combines with J gene TRBJ1-1, with 9 bases identical to TRBD1. The germline CDR1 and CDR2 sequences are SEHNR and FQNEAQ (reference sequence). The CDR3 length is 12 residues. V was clipped by 4 bases and J by 12 bases; unmatched bases: 6. The CDR3 protein is CASSSGTGITFF. The DNA for the CDR3 is TGTGCCAGCAGCTCCGGGACAGGGATAACTTTCTTT. Full variable domain (remainder filled in from reference TRBV7-9 and TRBJ1-1): DTGVSQNPRHKITKRGQNVTFRCDPISEHNRLYWYRQTLGQGPEFLTYFQNEAQLEKSRLLSDRFSAERPKGSFSTLEIQRTEQGDSAMYLCASSSGTGITFFGQGTRLTVV.

The chain recombines TRBV5-1 with TRBJ2-7, with D maybe TRBD1 (6 bases). CDR1 SGHRS and CDR2 YFSETQ come from the germline V gene. The CDR3 has 15 amino acids. The V end lost 3 bases, the J end lost 3 bases, and 16 bases lay between the germline ends. This chain's CDR3 is CASSYGYREDYEQYF. DNA for the CDR3: TGCGCCAGCAGCTATGGGTACAGGGAAGACTACGAGCAGTACTTC.

This clonotype appeared a single time. J is TRBJ2-5 and V is TRBV7-6; tentatively, D is TRBD2 (5 bases). The V gene's germline CDR1 is SGHVS and CDR2 FNYEAQ. Trimming removed 0 bases from V and 5 bases from J, with 13 bases in between. The CDR3 loop spans 15 amino acids. DNA of the CDR3: TGTGCCAGCAGCTTAGCTCGTGGGCGCGGGGAGACCCAGTACTTC. Translated, it gives CASSLARGRGETQYF.

DNA for the CDR3: TGTGCCAGCAGCGTCACAGAATCCGGGGAGCTGTTTTTT. Its protein is CASSVTESGELFF. This chain joins TRBV7-3 and TRBJ2-2; D is ambiguous. V was clipped by 5 bases and J by 6 bases, with 10 bases between them. This CDR3 region has 13 residues. Germline loops: CDR1 SGHTA, CDR2 FQGTGA.

The rearrangement links TRBV29-1 to TRBJ2-1; TRBD1 is a possible D gene (5 bases). Germline V gene data show CDR1 as SQVTM and CDR2 as ANQGSEA. The V and J ends lost 4 bases and 5 bases respectively, with 15 bases between them. CDR3 size: 14 residues. Written as DNA, the CDR3 is TGCAGCGTTGGACTTAGAAAAGGGGACAATGAGCAGTTCTTC. It encodes CSVGLRKGDNEQFF.

The rearrangement joins TRBV11-2 to TRBJ2-3; D not certain. The CDR3 covers 15 residues. The germline V and J ends were trimmed by 1 base and 2 bases, with 10 bases remaining between them. The germline V gene encodes CDR1 SGHAT and CDR2 FQNNGV. For the CDR3, the DNA is TGTGCCAGCAGCTTAGCCACCCCGGACACAGATACGCAGTATTTT. Its protein is CASSLATPDTDTQYF.

The table lists this clonotype with a few counts. The gene calls are TRBV5-1 and TRBJ2-7; D may be TRBD2 (6 bases). The CDR3 length is 15 residues. The germline CDR1 and CDR2 sequences are SGHRS and YFSETQ. With 2 bases removed from V and 3 bases from J, the gap between germline ends came to 15 bases. This chain's CDR3 is CASSLYTGSYYEQYF. The CDR3 coding sequence is TGCGCCAGCAGCTTATACACCGGGAGTTACTACGAGCAGTACTTC.

The V gene is TRBV10-3, the J gene TRBJ2-6; 7 nucleotides align to TRBD1. V dropped 5 bases and J dropped 2; count of bases not matched to a gene: 3. The CDR3 contains 15 residues. Germline assignment: CDR1 ENHRY and CDR2 SYGVKD. This chain's CDR3 is CAISRQGTGANVLTF. The CDR3, as DNA: TGTGCCATCAGTAGACAGGGCACTGGGGCCAACGTCCTGACTTTC.

This clonotype was recorded a few times. The chain carries TRBV27 and TRBJ2-3; D possibly corresponds to TRBD2 (6 bases). The CDR3 runs 15 residues. Germline V gene data show CDR1 as MNHEY and CDR2 as SMNVEV (reference sequence). Trimming took 7 bases from V and 3 from J, leaving 17 bases between them. Here the CDR3 DNA reads TGTGCCAGCAAGTTCGCCGGGAGAGAAACAGATACGCAGTATTTT. Translating gives CASKFAGRETDTQYF.

The chain couples TRBV7-9 to TRBJ1-4; tentative D call: TRBD1 (5 bases). Germline CDR1 is SEHNR and CDR2 is FQNEAQ (reference sequence). This CDR3 has 14 amino acids. V lost 5 bases and J lost 6, with 13 bases in between. CDR3 amino acids: CASSDRDGDEKLFF. The CDR3 nucleotides are TGTGCCAGCAGCGACCGGGACGGAGATGAAAAACTGTTTTTT.